The 7 T cell receptor beta chains given below trace back to one sample, sequenced in a study of blood T cell repertoires in COVID-19. TCRdb keeps only in-frame clones here, not all; method: immunoSEQ multiplex PCR. The sample yields fewer than 100,000 clones, roughly nine tenths seen once. What was sequenced was peripheral blood. The receptors shown here come from a man in his sixties or seventies with acute or convalescent COVID-19.

The CDR3 coding sequence is TGTGCCAGCAGTCCAGAGAACAGGGGACATCGGGGCGAGCAGTACTTC. The encoded protein is CASSPENRGHRGEQYF. This sequence joins TRBV25-1 and TRBJ2-7; 7 bases map to TRBD1. The V segment lost 5 bases and the J segment 6 bases; nucleotides outside the gene matches: 16. This CDR3 has 16 amino acids. CDR1 MGHDK and CDR2 SYGVNS come from the germline V gene.

The chain carries TRBV6-5 and TRBJ2-1; D gene unclear. Trimming cost V 7 bases and J 9 bases, with 16 bases left between them. The germline V gene has CDR1 MNHEY and CDR2 SVGAGI. The CDR3 has 13 residues. The CDR3, as DNA: TGTGCCAGCATCTCTCCGGGTAGGATTGAGCAGTTCTTC. Translated, it gives CASISPGRIEQFF.

The chain is built from TRBV29-1 and TRBJ1-5; TRBD1 is a possible D gene (6 bases). Looked up from germline, CDR1 is SQVTM and CDR2 is ANQGSEA. V shed 6 bases and J shed 2 bases, with 14 bases lying between them. This CDR3 region has 14 residues. In DNA form, the CDR3 reads TGCAGCGTGACCCAGGGGATCGGCAATCAGCCCCAGCATTTT. This gives the protein CSVTQGIGNQPQHF.

The chain's CDR3 is CASFKTSGTEYGYTF. DNA for the CDR3: TGTGCCTCGTTCAAAACCTCCGGGACAGAATATGGCTACACCTTC. The chain uses TRBV19 and TRBJ1-2; 7 bases line up with TRBD1. The CDR3 is made up of 15 amino acids. CDR1 and CDR2 (germline): LNHDA, SQIVND (reference sequence). Unmatched junction bases numbered 17, after V lost 11 bases and J lost 5 bases.

This rearrangement joins TRBV7-3 to TRBJ2-2, with TRBD2 matching 13 bases. V was clipped by 5 bases and J by 6 bases; unmatched bases: 6. The CDR3 is made up of 16 amino acids. Germline loops: CDR1 SGHTA, CDR2 FQGTGA. CDR3 in amino acids: CASSQRLAGGAGELFF. The CDR3 bases are TGTGCCAGCAGCCAAAGACTAGCGGGGGGCGCCGGGGAGCTGTTTTTT.

The gene calls are TRBV19 and TRBJ2-7; TRBD1 agrees at 8 bases. Germline CDR1 and CDR2: LNHDA and SQIVND (reference sequence). V lost 6 bases to trimming and J lost 6 bases; unmatched junction nucleotides: 7. The CDR3 is 13 amino acids. The chain's CDR3 is CASSEITGGEQYF. CDR3 DNA sequence: TGTGCCAGTAGCGAAATTACAGGGGGCGAGCAGTACTTC.

The chain recombines TRBV2 with TRBJ2-7, with TRBD2 as a possible D gene (6 bases). The V gene's germline CDR1 is SNHLY and CDR2 FYNNEI. The CDR3 extends over 15 amino acids. The V gene lost 1 base and the J gene lost 3 bases, with 13 bases spanning the gap. The CDR3 loop reads CASSEGRGGIYEQYF. Written as DNA, the CDR3 is TGTGCCAGCAGTGAAGGGAGGGGTGGCATCTACGAGCAGTACTTC.